This is a list of T cell receptor beta chains from one sample in a study of T-cell reconstitution after alpha-beta-depleted transplantation in children. Each CDR3 protein gets one entry after TCRdb re-called the PCR reads with MiXCR. The sample includes approximately 290,000 distinct CDR3 sequences, 11% of them seen just once. The source was peripheral blood, collected 180 days after TCRalphabeta/CD19-depleted stem cell transplant. Every receptor here comes from a male patient aged 2-9 years who had a stem cell transplant for chronic granulomatous disease, so the T cells may come from the graft donor. CDR3s include the opening cysteine and the closing phenylalanine or tryptophan. The order of the fields is clone size, V gene, J gene, D gene, CDR3 protein, CDR3 DNA. D genes are given only for firm matches. Expanded clones get a size class; other rows say once, few or many, or leave the size out.

abundance: many; v_gene: TRBV5-1; j_gene: TRBJ2-1; d_gene: TRBD1; CDR3aa: CASSTAGTGNNEQFF; CDR3nt: TGCGCCAGCAGCACCGCCGGGACAGGTAACAATGAGCAGTTCTTC
abundance: many; v_gene: TRBV20-1; j_gene: TRBJ2-1; d_gene: .; CDR3aa: CSASHIVSRGDEQFF; CDR3nt: TGCAGTGCTAGTCATATAGTGTCGAGGGGCGATGAGCAGTTCTTC
abundance: many; v_gene: TRBV28; j_gene: TRBJ1-5; d_gene: TRBD1; CDR3aa: CASRRTGGLGNQPQHF; CDR3nt: TGTGCCAGCAGGAGGACAGGAGGATTGGGCAATCAGCCCCAGCATTTT
abundance: few; v_gene: TRBV29-1; j_gene: TRBJ2-5; d_gene: .; CDR3aa: CSGLQGETQYF; CDR3nt: TGCAGCGGTTTACAGGGAGAGACCCAGTACTTC
abundance: few; v_gene: TRBV27; j_gene: TRBJ2-7; d_gene: TRBD1; CDR3aa: CASSRSPGQGFDEQYF; CDR3nt: TGTGCCAGCAGTAGATCGCCGGGACAGGGGTTCGACGAGCAGTACTTC
abundance: few; v_gene: TRBV18; j_gene: TRBJ2-7; d_gene: TRBD1; CDR3aa: CASSPTQGAIHEQYF; CDR3nt: TGTGCCAGCTCACCTACCCAGGGGGCCATTCACGAGCAGTACTTC
abundance: many; v_gene: TRBV27; j_gene: TRBJ2-3; d_gene: TRBD1; CDR3aa: CANKPPGQGTDTQYF; CDR3nt: TGTGCCAACAAGCCCCCGGGACAGGGGACAGATACGCAGTATTTT
abundance: few; v_gene: TRBV4-3; j_gene: TRBJ2-7; d_gene: .; CDR3aa: CASSQEARSYEQYF; CDR3nt: TGCGCCAGCAGCCAAGAGGCGAGATCCTACGAGCAGTACTTC
abundance: many; v_gene: TRBV3-1; j_gene: TRBJ2-1; d_gene: .; CDR3aa: CASSQGSAAGEFF; CDR3nt: TGTGCCAGCAGCCAAGGGTCGGCGGCAGGGGAGTTCTTC
abundance: many; v_gene: TRBV24-1; j_gene: TRBJ2-1; d_gene: TRBD2; CDR3aa: CATSASLAGSFYNEQFF; CDR3nt: TGTGCCACCAGTGCCTCCTTAGCGGGGTCCTTTTACAATGAGCAGTTCTTC
abundance: many; v_gene: TRBV20-1; j_gene: TRBJ2-7; d_gene: TRBD1; CDR3aa: CSAHPISGGFGEQYF; CDR3nt: TGCAGTGCTCACCCGATTTCAGGGGGCTTCGGCGAGCAGTACTTC
abundance: many; v_gene: TRBV20-1; j_gene: TRBJ2-1; d_gene: .; CDR3aa: CSARVRLGEQFF; CDR3nt: TGCAGTGCTAGGGTGAGGTTGGGTGAGCAGTTCTTC
abundance: many; v_gene: TRBV10-3; j_gene: TRBJ2-3; d_gene: TRBD2; CDR3aa: CAISELAGGGDTQYF; CDR3nt: TGTGCCATCAGTGAGTTGGCGGGAGGTGGAGATACGCAGTATTTT
abundance: many; v_gene: TRBV7-6; j_gene: TRBJ2-2; d_gene: TRBD2; CDR3aa: CASSPRASGFTGELFF; CDR3nt: TGTGCCAGCAGCCCCCGGGCTAGCGGGTTTACCGGGGAGCTGTTTTTT
abundance: many; v_gene: TRBV20-1; j_gene: TRBJ2-1; d_gene: TRBD2; CDR3aa: CSALTWGLAVNEQFF; CDR3nt: TGCAGCGCCCTTACATGGGGACTAGCGGTCAATGAGCAGTTCTTC
abundance: many; v_gene: TRBV12-3/TRBV12-4; j_gene: TRBJ2-3; d_gene: TRBD2; CDR3aa: CASSRLAGGPADTQYF; CDR3nt: TGTGCCAGCAGCCGACTAGCGGGGGGGCCAGCAGATACGCAGTATTTT
abundance: many; v_gene: TRBV7-2; j_gene: TRBJ2-1; d_gene: .; CDR3aa: CASSLGPVDNEQFF; CDR3nt: TGTGCCAGCAGCTTAGGGCCGGTAGACAATGAGCAGTTCTTC
abundance: many; v_gene: TRBV7-8; j_gene: TRBJ2-3; d_gene: .; CDR3aa: CASSLEWQTDTQYF; CDR3nt: TGTGCCAGCAGCTTAGAATGGCAGACAGATACGCAGTATTTT
abundance: many; v_gene: TRBV20-1; j_gene: TRBJ2-7; d_gene: .; CDR3aa: CSASPPAGIYEQYF; CDR3nt: TGCAGTGCTAGCCCTCCCGCAGGCATCTACGAGCAGTACTTC
abundance: .; v_gene: TRBV10-2; j_gene: TRBJ2-5; d_gene: TRBD2; CDR3aa: CATSQLVAGGGETQYF; CDR3nt: TGTGCCACCTCCCAATTGGTGGCGGGAGGCGGGGAGACCCAGTACTTC
abundance: many; v_gene: TRBV28; j_gene: TRBJ2-7; d_gene: TRBD2; CDR3aa: CASSLGLAGFDEQYF; CDR3nt: TGTGCCAGCAGTTTAGGGTTAGCGGGATTCGACGAGCAGTACTTC
abundance: many; v_gene: TRBV2; j_gene: TRBJ2-1; d_gene: .; CDR3aa: CASTLDISGREQFF; CDR3nt: TGTGCCAGCACCCTTGACATCAGCGGGCGTGAGCAGTTCTTC
abundance: many; v_gene: TRBV20-1; j_gene: TRBJ2-7; d_gene: .; CDR3aa: CSANYEQYF; CDR3nt: TGCAGTGCCAACTACGAGCAGTACTTC
abundance: many; v_gene: TRBV11-1; j_gene: TRBJ2-3; d_gene: TRBD2; CDR3aa: CASSFPRTSGRTSTDTQYF; CDR3nt: TGTGCCAGCAGCTTCCCCCGGACTAGCGGGAGGACTAGCACAGATACGCAGTATTTT
abundance: many; v_gene: TRBV5-1; j_gene: TRBJ1-1; d_gene: .; CDR3aa: CASSLEGWGITEAFF; CDR3nt: TGCGCCAGCAGCTTGGAGGGTTGGGGGATCACTGAAGCTTTCTTT
abundance: many; v_gene: TRBV12-3/TRBV12-4; j_gene: TRBJ1-1; d_gene: TRBD1; CDR3aa: CASSLGTGSRWGFF; CDR3nt: TGTGCCAGCAGTTTAGGGACAGGGTCTCGATGGGGTTTCTTT
abundance: many; v_gene: TRBV24-1; j_gene: TRBJ2-5; d_gene: .; CDR3aa: CATSDLQETQYF; CDR3nt: TGTGCCACCAGTGATTTGCAAGAGACCCAGTACTTC
abundance: many; v_gene: TRBV5-1; j_gene: TRBJ1-5; d_gene: TRBD1; CDR3aa: CASSVGQGGQPQHF; CDR3nt: TGCGCCAGCAGCGTGGGACAGGGCGGGCAGCCCCAGCATTTT
abundance: many; v_gene: TRBV12-3/TRBV12-4; j_gene: TRBJ1-5; d_gene: TRBD1; CDR3aa: CASSGTGALGQPQHF; CDR3nt: TGTGCCAGCAGTGGGACAGGGGCACTGGGTCAGCCCCAGCATTTT
abundance: many; v_gene: TRBV10-3; j_gene: TRBJ2-3; d_gene: TRBD1; CDR3aa: CAAKGQDTDTQYF; CDR3nt: TGTGCCGCCAAGGGACAGGACACAGATACGCAGTATTTT
abundance: many; v_gene: TRBV11-2; j_gene: TRBJ2-3; d_gene: .; CDR3aa: CASSLGDGGYIAGDTQYF; CDR3nt: TGTGCCAGCAGCTTAGGTGATGGCGGGTATATTGCTGGAGATACGCAGTATTTT
abundance: many; v_gene: TRBV20-1; j_gene: TRBJ2-4; d_gene: .; CDR3aa: CSAGEGKNIQYF; CDR3nt: TGCAGTGCTGGAGAGGGGAAAAACATTCAGTACTTC
abundance: many; v_gene: TRBV5-5; j_gene: TRBJ2-1; d_gene: .; CDR3aa: CASSLTGGSSVEQFF; CDR3nt: TGTGCCAGCAGCTTGACGGGGGGCTCATCTGTTGAGCAGTTCTTC
abundance: many; v_gene: TRBV7-2; j_gene: TRBJ2-3; d_gene: TRBD1; CDR3aa: CASSSRTGPDTQYF; CDR3nt: TGTGCCAGCAGCTCTCGGACAGGGCCAGATACGCAGTATTTT
abundance: many; v_gene: TRBV5-5; j_gene: TRBJ2-1; d_gene: .; CDR3aa: CASSLGLIAPNEQFF; CDR3nt: TGTGCCAGCAGCTTGGGGCTTATCGCTCCCAATGAGCAGTTCTTC
abundance: many; v_gene: TRBV25-1; j_gene: TRBJ2-1; d_gene: .; CDR3aa: CASTTVHEQFF; CDR3nt: TGTGCCAGCACGACAGTCCATGAGCAGTTCTTC
abundance: few; v_gene: TRBV25-1; j_gene: TRBJ2-3; d_gene: .; CDR3aa: CASSYTGGGTDTQYF; CDR3nt: TGTGCCAGCAGTTATACAGGGGGGGGCACAGATACGCAGTATTTT
abundance: many; v_gene: TRBV12-3/TRBV12-4; j_gene: TRBJ1-1; d_gene: .; CDR3aa: CASSFHREGTEAFF; CDR3nt: TGTGCCAGCAGTTTCCACAGGGAGGGCACTGAAGCTTTCTTT
abundance: .; v_gene: TRBV6-1; j_gene: TRBJ2-5; d_gene: TRBD2; CDR3aa: CASGSSGRAETQYF; CDR3nt: TGTGCCAGCGGGAGTAGCGGGAGGGCAGAGACCCAGTACTTC
abundance: many; v_gene: TRBV7-9; j_gene: TRBJ2-1; d_gene: .; CDR3aa: CASIPWPANEQFF; CDR3nt: TGTGCCAGCATCCCTTGGCCCGCAAATGAGCAGTTCTTC
abundance: .; v_gene: TRBV5-1; j_gene: TRBJ2-7; d_gene: .; CDR3aa: CARSVGGSYEQYF; CDR3nt: TGCGCCAGGAGCGTGGGAGGTTCCTACGAGCAGTACTTC
abundance: many; v_gene: TRBV4-3; j_gene: TRBJ1-2; d_gene: .; CDR3aa: CASSQGLIGNGYTF; CDR3nt: TGCGCCAGCAGCCAAGGTCTGATAGGGAATGGCTACACCTTC
abundance: many; v_gene: TRBV5-1; j_gene: TRBJ1-1; d_gene: .; CDR3aa: CASNLRSTGNTEAFF; CDR3nt: TGCGCCAGCAACCTCCGATCCACCGGGAACACTGAAGCTTTCTTT
abundance: many; v_gene: TRBV7-2; j_gene: TRBJ2-1; d_gene: TRBD2; CDR3aa: CASSLRTSGRAPPTYNEQFF; CDR3nt: TGTGCCAGCAGCCTTCGGACTAGCGGGAGGGCTCCCCCTACTTACAATGAGCAGTTCTTC